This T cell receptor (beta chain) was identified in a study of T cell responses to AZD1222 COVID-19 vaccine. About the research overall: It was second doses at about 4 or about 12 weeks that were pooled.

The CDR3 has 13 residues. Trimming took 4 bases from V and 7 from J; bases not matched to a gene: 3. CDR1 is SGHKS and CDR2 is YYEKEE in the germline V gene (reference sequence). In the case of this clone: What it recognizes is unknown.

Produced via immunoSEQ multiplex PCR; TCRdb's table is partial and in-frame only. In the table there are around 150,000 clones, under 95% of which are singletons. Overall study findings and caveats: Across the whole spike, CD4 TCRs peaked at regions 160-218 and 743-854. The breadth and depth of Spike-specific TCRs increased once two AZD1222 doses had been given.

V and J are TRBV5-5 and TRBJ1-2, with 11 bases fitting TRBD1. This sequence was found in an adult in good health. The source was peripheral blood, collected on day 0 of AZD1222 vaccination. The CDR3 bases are TGTGCCAGCAGCCCGGACAGGGGGCCTGGCTACACCTTC. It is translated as CASSPDRGPGYTF.